This T cell receptor (beta chain) was identified in a study of metastatic and nonmetastatic thyroid tumors (dated by TCRdb to 2018 to 2020). Background on the whole study: Repertoires from peripheral blood and from tumor or nodule tissue samples of malignant and benign thyroid patients were compared.

The library was built by means of PCR. TCRdb records Illumina HiSeq 4000 as the sequencer. High-throughput sequencing was used to profile the CDR3 region of the TCR beta-chain in every patient. The paper's data handling went like this. The researchers built a classifier to tell apart papillary thyroid cancer patients with distant metastasis, based on CDR3 differences among clinicopathological groups. To measure repertoire diversity the researchers used the Shannon index, while the Morisita-Horn index served to gauge how similar the tumor and blood repertoires were. TCRdb reprocessed the public reads (quality trimming at Q25 with fastp, clone calling with MiXCR) and kept in-frame beta chains. TCRdb, not the original authors, processed these V and J calls. The sample records roughly 14,000 clones, 23% of which are singletons. The biggest ten clones account for approximately 8% of the sample. Results the study describes overall, beyond this receptor: TCR beta diversity was reported as significantly higher in malignant tumors than in benign nodules, in both blood and tumor samples.

The germline V gene (reference sequence) gives CDR1 as GTSNPN and CDR2 as SVGIG. Between the V and J ends, shortened by 8 bases and 6 bases respectively, the junction contains 19 bases. From cysteine to phenylalanine, the CDR3 is 13 amino acids long. Only the CDR3 DNA is retained, 39 bases long and in frame from the first base. This clone was picked up many times. Its cognate antigen has yet to be identified. A single base separates this from a much larger clone, so it may be a read error. The same CDR3 also results from other DNA sequences found in this sample. Before undergoing thyroid surgery, none of the patients had been given any kind of treatment. Using T-cell receptor beta sequencing, the researchers looked back retrospectively at clinical samples from patients, gathered between about 2011 and 2019.

Sequences were obtained from tumor tissue. The chain joins TRBV30 to TRBJ2-5; the D gene assignment is perhaps TRBD1 or TRBD2, with each matching 5 bases. This receptor was identified in a female donor with papillary thyroid cancer or a benign thyroid nodule (not recorded which). Some clones in this sample may be carry-over from other donors' samples. The nucleotide sequence reads as follows: TGTGCCGGGACGGGGAATCGTAAGAAGACCCAGTACTTC. Translated, this gives CAGTGNRKKTQYF.